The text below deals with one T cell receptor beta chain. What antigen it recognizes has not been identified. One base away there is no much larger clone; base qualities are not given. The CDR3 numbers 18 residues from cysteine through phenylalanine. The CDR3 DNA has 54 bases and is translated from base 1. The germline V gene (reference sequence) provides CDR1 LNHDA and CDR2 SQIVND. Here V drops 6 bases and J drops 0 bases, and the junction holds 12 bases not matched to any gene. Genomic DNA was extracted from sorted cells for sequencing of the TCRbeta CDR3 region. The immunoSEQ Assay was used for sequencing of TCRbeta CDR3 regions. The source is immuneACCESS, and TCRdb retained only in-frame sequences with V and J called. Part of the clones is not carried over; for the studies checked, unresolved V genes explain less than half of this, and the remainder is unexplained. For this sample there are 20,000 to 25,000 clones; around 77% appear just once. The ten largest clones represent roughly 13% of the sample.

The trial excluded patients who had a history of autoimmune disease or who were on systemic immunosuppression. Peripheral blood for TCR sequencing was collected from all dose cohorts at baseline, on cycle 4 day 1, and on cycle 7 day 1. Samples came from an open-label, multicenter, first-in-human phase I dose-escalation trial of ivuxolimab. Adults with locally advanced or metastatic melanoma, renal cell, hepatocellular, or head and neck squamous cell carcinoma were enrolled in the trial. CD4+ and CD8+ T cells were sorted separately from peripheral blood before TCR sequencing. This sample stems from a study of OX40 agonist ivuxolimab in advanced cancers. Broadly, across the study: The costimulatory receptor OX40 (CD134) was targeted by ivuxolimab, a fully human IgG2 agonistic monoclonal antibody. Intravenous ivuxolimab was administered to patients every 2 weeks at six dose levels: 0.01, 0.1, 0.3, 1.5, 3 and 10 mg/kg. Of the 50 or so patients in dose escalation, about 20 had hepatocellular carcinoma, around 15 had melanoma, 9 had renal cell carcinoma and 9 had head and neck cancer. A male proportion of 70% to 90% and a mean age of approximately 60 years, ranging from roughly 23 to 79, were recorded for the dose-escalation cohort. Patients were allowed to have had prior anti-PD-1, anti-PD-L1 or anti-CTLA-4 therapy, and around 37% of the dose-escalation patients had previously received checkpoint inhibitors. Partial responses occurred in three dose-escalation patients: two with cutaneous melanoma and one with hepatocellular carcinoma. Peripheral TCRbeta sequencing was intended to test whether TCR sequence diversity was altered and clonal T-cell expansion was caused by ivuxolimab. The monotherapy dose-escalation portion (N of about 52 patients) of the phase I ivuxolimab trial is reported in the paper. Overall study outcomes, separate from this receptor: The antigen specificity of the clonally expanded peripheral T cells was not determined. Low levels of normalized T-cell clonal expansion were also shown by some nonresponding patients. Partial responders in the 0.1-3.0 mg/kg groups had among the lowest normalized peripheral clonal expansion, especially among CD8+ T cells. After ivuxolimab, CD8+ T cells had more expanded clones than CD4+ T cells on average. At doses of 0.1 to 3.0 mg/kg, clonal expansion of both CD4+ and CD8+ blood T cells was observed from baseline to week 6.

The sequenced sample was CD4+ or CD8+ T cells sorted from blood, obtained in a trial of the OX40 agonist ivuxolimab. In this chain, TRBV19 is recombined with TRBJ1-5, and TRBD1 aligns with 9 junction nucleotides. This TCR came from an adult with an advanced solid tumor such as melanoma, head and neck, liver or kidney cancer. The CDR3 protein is CASSPRTGDLYSNQPQHF. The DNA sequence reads TGTGCCAGTAGCCCTCGGACAGGGGATCTATATAGCAATCAGCCCCAGCATTTT.